This T cell receptor (beta chain) is from a study of T and B cells in COVID-19 patients. This clonotype turned up a few times. Its specificity is unknown. Each TRB amplification used 250-500 ng of genomic DNA from blood. BIOMED2 TRB-A/B primer pools were used in multiplex TRB PCR. TCRdb re-called the multiplex PCR reads through MiXCR, storing one row per CDR3 protein. The sample includes about 5,100 distinct CDR3 sequences, around 30% of them seen just once. The study's findings and limits: Patients with COVID-19 reportedly showed strongly skewed T cell receptor beta variable and joining gene usage. Active COVID-19 showed highly clonal TRB repertoires; recovery showed diversity and richness above healthy donors. There were roughly 2,400 TCR clusters exclusive to the recovered cohort, a few dozen with low generation probability.

The sequencing input was blood. The clonotype originates from a human donor with active COVID-19.

CDR3 amino acids: CASSSSTYMNTEAFF. In nucleotides, the CDR3 is TGTGCCAGCAGCTCGTCAACCTACATGAACACTGAAGCTTTCTTT. This chain connects TRBV7-2 to TRBJ1-1, with D uncertain. Germline CDR1 reads SGHTA; CDR2 reads FQGNSA. CDR3 length equals 15 residues. V dropped 4 bases and J dropped 0 bases, with 12 bases sitting between them.